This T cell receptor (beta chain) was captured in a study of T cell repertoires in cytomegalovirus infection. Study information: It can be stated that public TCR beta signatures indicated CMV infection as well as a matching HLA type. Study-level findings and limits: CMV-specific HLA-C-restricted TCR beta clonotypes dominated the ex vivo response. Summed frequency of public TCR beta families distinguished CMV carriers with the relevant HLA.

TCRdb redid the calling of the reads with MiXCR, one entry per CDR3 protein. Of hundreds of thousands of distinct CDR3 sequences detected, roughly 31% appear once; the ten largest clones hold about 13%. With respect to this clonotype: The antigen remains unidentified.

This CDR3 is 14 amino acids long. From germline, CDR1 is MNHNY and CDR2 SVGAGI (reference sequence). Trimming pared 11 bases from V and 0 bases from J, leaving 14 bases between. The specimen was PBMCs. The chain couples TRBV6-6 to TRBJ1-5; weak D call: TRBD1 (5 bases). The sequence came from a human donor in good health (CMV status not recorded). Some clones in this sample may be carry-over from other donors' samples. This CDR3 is CAPVGVNSNQPQHF. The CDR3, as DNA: TGTGCCCCCGTGGGGGTGAATAGCAATCAGCCCCAGCATTTT.